A single sample gave rise to the 3 T cell receptor delta chains below, sequenced in a study of gamma-delta chains in newborns, infants, children (dated by TCRdb to about 2019). The instrument given in TCRdb is Illumina MiSeq. For TCRdb, the public reads were processed anew by CATT, and duplicate DNA sequences were folded into one row. A total of under 3,500 delta-chain clones appear in this sample, about half of them only once. The ten largest clones add up to more than 13% of the sample. The sample comprised blood. Receptors were obtained from a child who received the measles vaccine.

With respect to this clone: A much larger clone is a single base away; this may be a read error. This chain joins TRDV1 and TRDJ1; TRDD3 agrees at 8 bases. The CDR3 totals 23 residues. Germline assignment: CDR1 TSWWSYY and CDR2 QGS. V was pared by 0 bases and J by 0 bases, with 24 bases of the junction left unmatched. The CDR3, as DNA: TGTGCTCTTGGGGAACTAAGTGTGGCGAAGGGGTGGTACTGGGGGCCCTACACCGATAAACTCATCTTT. Encoded protein: CALGELSVAKGWYWGPYTDKLIF.

Comment on this clone: This may be a read error: a much more frequent sequence differs by one nucleotide. This rearrangement joins TRDV1 to TRDJ1; no clear D. The CDR3 is 15 residues long. CDR1 TSWWSYY and CDR2 QGS come from the germline V gene. The CDR3 nucleotides read TGTGCTCTTGAGGAACGGGCGTCGTACACCGATAAACTCATCTTT. This codes for CALEERASYTDKLIF.

Comment on this clone: Germline is not matched at one junction end, which may reflect a read error. This rearrangement joins TRDV2 to TRDJ3; tentatively, D is TRDD3 (6 bases). Germline V gene data show CDR1 as GEAIGNYY and CDR2 as EKD. The CDR3 spans 18 residues. The CDR3 loop reads CACDTAGYSSWDTQQMFF. Here the CDR3 DNA reads TGTGCCTGTGACACCGCTGGATACAGCTCCTGGGACACCCAACAGATGTTTTTC.